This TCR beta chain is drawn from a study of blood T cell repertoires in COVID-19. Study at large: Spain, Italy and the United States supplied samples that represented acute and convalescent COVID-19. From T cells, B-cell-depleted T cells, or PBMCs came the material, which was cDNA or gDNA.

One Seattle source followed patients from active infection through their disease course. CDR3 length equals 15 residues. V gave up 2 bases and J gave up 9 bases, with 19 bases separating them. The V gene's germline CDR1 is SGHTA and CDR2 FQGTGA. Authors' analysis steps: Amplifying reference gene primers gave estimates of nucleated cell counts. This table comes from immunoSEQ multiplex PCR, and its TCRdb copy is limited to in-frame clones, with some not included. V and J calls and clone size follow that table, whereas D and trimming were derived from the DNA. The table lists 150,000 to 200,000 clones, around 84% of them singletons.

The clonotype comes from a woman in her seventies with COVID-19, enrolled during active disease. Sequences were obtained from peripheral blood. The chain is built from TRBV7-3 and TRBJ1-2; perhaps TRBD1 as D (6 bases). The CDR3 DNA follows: TGTGCCAGCAGCTTAGATGGGGGGGCCGGGAGAAGCTACACCTTC. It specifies CASSLDGGAGRSYTF.